These 11 T cell receptor beta chains share one sample of origin, sequenced in a study of shared clonotypes between healthy human individuals. This table comes from immunoSEQ multiplex PCR, and its TCRdb copy is limited to in-frame clones, with some not included. Of about 990,000 clones listed, about four fifths are singletons. The sequenced sample was memory CD4+ T cells from PBMCs. Subset of the sample: CD45RA-negative fraction. The receptors originated from a man younger than 30 in good health. Some clones in this sample may be carry-over from other donors' samples.

This clone was found once. The same CDR3 is also encoded by other DNA sequences in this sample. CDR3 region: CASSYGRGTEAFF. The CDR3 DNA is TGTGCCAGCAGTTACGGCAGGGGTACTGAAGCTTTCTTT. The gene calls are TRBV6-5 and TRBJ1-1; tentative D call: TRBD1 (6 bases). Trimming removed 2 bases at V and 5 bases at J, with 9 bases between. The CDR3 runs 13 residues. CDR1 and CDR2 from the germline V gene are MNHEY and SVGAGI.

In this sample, this clone turned up once. V is TRBV13 and J is TRBJ2-5, with D possibly TRBD2 on 6 matching bases. Germline V gene sequence: CDR1 PRHDT, CDR2 FYEKMQ (reference sequence). CDR3 size: 16 residues. The V gene lost 5 bases and the J gene lost 5 bases, with 21 bases spanning the gap. CDR3 sequence: CASSMGQWRERETQYF. CDR3 DNA sequence: TGTGCCAGCAGCATGGGGCAGTGGCGGGAAAGGGAGACCCAGTACTTC.

On this clone: The same CDR3 is also encoded by other DNA sequences in this sample. The rearrangement joins TRBV5-1 to TRBJ2-7; TRBD2 matches at 9 bases. In germline, CDR1 is SGHRS, CDR2 YFSETQ. The CDR3 extends over 14 amino acids. V lost 2 bases to trimming and J lost 1 base; unmatched junction nucleotides: 1. The CDR3 sequence is CASSLAGGSYEQYF. The CDR3 nucleotides are TGCGCCAGCAGCTTAGCGGGAGGTTCCTACGAGCAGTACTTC.

Of note for this clone: This may be a read error: a much more frequent sequence differs by one nucleotide. Other DNA sequences in the sample encode the same CDR3. The V and J genes are TRBV5-1 and TRBJ2-1, with a weak D call TRBD2 (5 bases). V was cut by 0 bases and J by 4 bases, with 5 bases left in between. The CDR3 is 13 amino acids. Germline V gives CDR1 SGHRS, CDR2 YFSETQ. In nucleotides, the CDR3 is TGCGCCAGCAGCTTGGGAGGGTACAATGAGCAGTTCTTC. It encodes CASSLGGYNEQFF.

This clone was seen only a few times. The chain links TRBV28 to TRBJ2-1; D gene ambiguous. The CDR3 has 15 residues. Looked up from germline, CDR1 is MDHEN and CDR2 is SYDVKM. Trimming removed 4 bases at V and 2 bases at J, with 12 bases between. This chain's CDR3 is CASSSPRQTYNEQFF. Written as DNA, the CDR3 is TGTGCCAGCAGTTCCCCCAGACAAACCTACAATGAGCAGTTCTTC.

This clone was seen many times. CDR3 region: CASSLGGGTALYGYTF. The DNA for the CDR3 is TGTGCCAGCAGTCTCGGCGGGGGGACGGCCCTCTATGGCTACACCTTC. This chain joins TRBV28 and TRBJ1-2; a weak D match, TRBD1 (5 bases). V was trimmed by 5 bases and J by 4 bases, leaving 20 bases between them. From germline, CDR1 is MDHEN and CDR2 SYDVKM. This CDR3 has 16 residues.

Here the CDR3 DNA reads TGTGCCAGCGGACTAGCGGGATATACCTACAATGAGCAGTTCTTC. Translation gives CASGLAGYTYNEQFF. The chain couples TRBV7-6 to TRBJ2-1, with 12 positions matching TRBD2. The V gene end was trimmed by 8 bases and the J gene end by 2 bases; junction bases not matched to a gene: 4. Per germline, CDR1 SGHVS and CDR2 FNYEAQ. The CDR3 length is 15 residues.

This clone occurred a few times. The chain links TRBV25-1 to TRBJ2-1; D is ambiguous. V was cut by 4 bases and J by 3 bases, with 10 bases left in between. The CDR3 extends over 14 amino acids. The germline V gene has CDR1 MGHDK and CDR2 SYGVNS. The CDR3: CASSGPPHYNEQFF. CDR3 sequence (DNA): TGTGCCAGCAGTGGTCCACCACACTACAATGAGCAGTTCTTC.

This clone has a count of ten or more. The chain joins TRBV28 to TRBJ2-4, with unresolved D. This CDR3 spans 16 amino acids. The V and J ends lost 1 base and 0 bases respectively, with 10 bases between them. In germline, CDR1 is MDHEN, CDR2 SYDVKM. In nucleotides, the CDR3 is TGTGCCAGCAGTTTATTGACAACATTAGCCAAAAACATTCAGTACTTC. Its translation: CASSLLTTLAKNIQYF.

V gene TRBV5-4 combines with J gene TRBJ2-3; 7 bases agree with TRBD2. The CDR3 runs 16 residues. CDR1 SGHNT and CDR2 YYREEE come from the germline V gene (reference sequence). V lost 10 bases, J lost 1 base, and 15 bases stayed unmatched. The CDR3 bases are TGTGCCTGCGGTGACGGGAGGAGGAGGGGCACAGATACGCAGTATTTT. Encoded protein: CACGDGRRRGTDTQYF.

Note on this clone: Other nucleotide sequences in the sample specify the same CDR3. V and J are TRBV11-3 and TRBJ2-3, with D perhaps being TRBD1 or TRBD2 (5 bases each). V was trimmed by 1 base and J by 6 bases, leaving 5 bases between them. The CDR3 has 12 residues. CDR1 is SGHNT and CDR2 is YENEEA in the germline V gene. The CDR3 spells CASSLGGDTQYF. As DNA, the CDR3 is TGTGCCAGCAGCTTAGGGGGGGATACGCAGTATTTT.